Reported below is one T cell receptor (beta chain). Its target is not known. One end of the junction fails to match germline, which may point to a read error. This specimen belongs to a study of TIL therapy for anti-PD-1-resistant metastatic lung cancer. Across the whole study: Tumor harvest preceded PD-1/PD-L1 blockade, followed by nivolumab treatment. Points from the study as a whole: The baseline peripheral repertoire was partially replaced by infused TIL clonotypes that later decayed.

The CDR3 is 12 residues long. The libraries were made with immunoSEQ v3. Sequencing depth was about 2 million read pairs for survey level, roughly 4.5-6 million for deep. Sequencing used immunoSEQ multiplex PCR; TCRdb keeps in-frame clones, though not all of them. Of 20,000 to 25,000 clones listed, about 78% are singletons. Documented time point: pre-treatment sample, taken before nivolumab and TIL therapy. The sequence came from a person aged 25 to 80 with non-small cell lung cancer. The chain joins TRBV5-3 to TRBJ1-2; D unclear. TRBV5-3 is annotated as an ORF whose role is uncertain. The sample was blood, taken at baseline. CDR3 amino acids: CASSLMKYGYTF. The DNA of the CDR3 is TGTGCCAGCAGCTTGATGAAGTATGGCTACACCTTC.